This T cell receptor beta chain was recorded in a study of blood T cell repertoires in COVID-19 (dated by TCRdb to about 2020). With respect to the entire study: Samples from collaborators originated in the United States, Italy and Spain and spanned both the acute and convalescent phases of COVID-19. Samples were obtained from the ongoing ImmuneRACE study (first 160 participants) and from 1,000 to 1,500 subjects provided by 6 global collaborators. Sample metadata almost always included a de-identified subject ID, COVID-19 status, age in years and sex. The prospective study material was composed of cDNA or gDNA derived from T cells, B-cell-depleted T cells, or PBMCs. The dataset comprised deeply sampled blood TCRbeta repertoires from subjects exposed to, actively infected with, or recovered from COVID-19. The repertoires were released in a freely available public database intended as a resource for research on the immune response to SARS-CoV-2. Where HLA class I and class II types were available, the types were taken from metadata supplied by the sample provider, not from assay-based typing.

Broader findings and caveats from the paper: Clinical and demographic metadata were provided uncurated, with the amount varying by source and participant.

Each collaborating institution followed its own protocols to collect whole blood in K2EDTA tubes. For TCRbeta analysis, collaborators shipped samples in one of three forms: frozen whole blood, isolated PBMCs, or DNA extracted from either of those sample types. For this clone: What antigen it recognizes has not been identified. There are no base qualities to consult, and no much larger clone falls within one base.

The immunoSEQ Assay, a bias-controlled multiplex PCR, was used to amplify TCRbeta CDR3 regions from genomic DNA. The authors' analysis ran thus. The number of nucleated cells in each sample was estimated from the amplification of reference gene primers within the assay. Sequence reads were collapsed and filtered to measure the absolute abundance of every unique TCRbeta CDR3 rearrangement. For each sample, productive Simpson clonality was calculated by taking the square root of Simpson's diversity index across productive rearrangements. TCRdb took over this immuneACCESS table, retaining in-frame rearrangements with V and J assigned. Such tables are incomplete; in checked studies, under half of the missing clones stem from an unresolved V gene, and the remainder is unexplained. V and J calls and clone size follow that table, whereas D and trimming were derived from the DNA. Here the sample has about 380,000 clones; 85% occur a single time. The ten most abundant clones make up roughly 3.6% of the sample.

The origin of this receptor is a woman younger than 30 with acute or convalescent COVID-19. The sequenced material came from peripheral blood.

Here the CDR3 is given as CASSVRIGEGVGYTF. The nucleotide sequence is TGTGCCAGCAGCGTAAGGATCGGAGAGGGGGTCGGCTACACCTTC. The V gene is TRBV9 and the J gene is TRBJ1-2, and perhaps TRBD1 as D gene, on 6 matching bases. Trimming removed 1 base from V and 8 bases from J, leaving 18 bases between the germline ends. According to the germline V gene, CDR1 reads SGDLS and CDR2 reads YYNGEE. From cysteine to phenylalanine, the CDR3 is 15 amino acids long. Just CDR3 DNA is preserved here, 45 bases in frame from base 1.